The 14 T cell receptor beta chains below were found in one sample sequenced in a study of T cells in localized non-small cell lung cancer. TCRdb keeps only in-frame clones here, not all; method: immunoSEQ multiplex PCR. The sample lists roughly 58,000 clones; roughly 80% were seen once. Sequenced here: PBMCs, sampled before any cancer treatment. Source of these receptors: a man aged 40 to 75 with stage II lung adenocarcinoma.

The J gene is TRBJ1-5, the V gene TRBV7-9; tentatively, D is TRBD1 (5 bases). In germline, CDR1 is SEHNR, CDR2 FQNEAQ (reference sequence). This CDR3 spans 16 amino acids. The germline V and J ends were trimmed by 2 bases and 4 bases, with 15 bases remaining between them. This CDR3 is CASSLSGFGGNQPQHF. The CDR3 DNA reads as TGTGCCAGCAGCTTAAGCGGGTTCGGGGGGAATCAGCCCCAGCATTTT.

The rearrangement links TRBV19 to TRBJ2-3; 8 nucleotides agree with TRBD2. The CDR3 extends over 17 amino acids. The V gene end was trimmed by 3 bases and the J gene end by 0 bases; junction bases not matched to a gene: 8. Germline loops: CDR1 LNHDA, CDR2 SQIVND (reference sequence). The CDR3: CASSISRAGVSTDTQYF. The CDR3 nucleotides read TGTGCCAGTAGTATCAGCCGAGCGGGAGTTAGCACAGATACGCAGTATTTT.

This rearrangement joins TRBV6-5 to TRBJ2-2; D gene uncertain. V lost 2 bases and J lost 3, with 4 bases in between. From germline, CDR1 is MNHEY and CDR2 SVGAGI. The CDR3 covers 13 residues. The CDR3 bases are TGTGCCAGCAGTTACGCCCACACCGGGGAGCTGTTTTTT. Its translation: CASSYAHTGELFF.

This chain connects TRBV5-4 to TRBJ1-1; D is perhaps TRBD1 (6 bases). CDR3 length: 15 residues. Germline V CDR1 and CDR2: SGHNT, YYREEE (reference sequence). The V end lost 1 base, the J end lost 0 bases, and 10 bases lay between the germline ends. The CDR3 loop is CASSLSGDMNTEAFF. The CDR3 nucleotides read TGTGCCAGCAGCTTGTCGGGGGACATGAACACTGAAGCTTTCTTT.

The chain has TRBV7-2 and TRBJ1-1, with TRBD1 as a possible D gene (6 bases). V was shortened by 5 bases and J by 6 bases, with 13 bases between the two germline ends. The CDR3 is made up of 13 amino acids. CDR1 SGHTA and CDR2 FQGNSA come from the germline V gene. The CDR3 protein is CASSPEGEPEAFF. Here the CDR3 DNA reads TGTGCCAGCAGCCCAGAGGGGGAACCTGAAGCTTTCTTT. Complete variable domain (other parts from reference TRBV7-2 and TRBJ1-1): GAGVSQSPSNKVTEKGKDVELRCDPISGHTALYWYRQSLGQGLEFLIYFQGNSAPDKSGLPSDRFSAERTGGSVSTLTIQRTQQEDSAVYLCASSPEGEPEAFFGQGTRLTVV.

The rearrangement uses TRBV7-2 and TRBJ2-3; the match to TRBD2 covers 15 bases. Germline values: CDR1 SGHTA, CDR2 FQGNSA. Trimming removed 3 bases from V and 5 bases from J; junction bases left unmatched: 6. This CDR3 has 17 residues. CDR3 DNA: TGTGCCAGCAGCTTGGGGGGACTAGCGGGAGGCCAAGATACGCAGTATTTT. It yields the protein CASSLGGLAGGQDTQYF.

V usage is TRBV6-1 and J usage is TRBJ2-7; 8 bases are a match to TRBD1. The trim removed 8 bases at V and 1 base at J, leaving 7 bases unmatched. The CDR3 sequence is 14 residues long. The germline CDR1 and CDR2 sequences are MNHNS and SASEGT. CDR3 in amino acids: CASYTGGASYEQYF. CDR3 in DNA: TGTGCCAGCTATACAGGGGGAGCTTCCTACGAGCAGTACTTC.

The chain recombines TRBV7-2 with TRBJ2-2; perhaps TRBD1 as D (6 bases). This CDR3 is built from 14 residues. Germline loops: CDR1 SGHTA, CDR2 FQGNSA. The V end lost 8 bases, the J end lost 6 bases, and 16 bases lay between the germline ends. The CDR3 sequence: CASRTAINAGELFF. The CDR3 DNA reads TGTGCCAGCCGGACAGCGATCAACGCCGGGGAGCTGTTTTTT. The entire variable domain, with the rest obtained from reference TRBV7-2 and TRBJ2-2, is as follows: GAGVSQSPSNKVTEKGKDVELRCDPISGHTALYWYRQSLGQGLEFLIYFQGNSAPDKSGLPSDRFSAERTGGSVSTLTIQRTQQEDSAVYLCASRTAINAGELFFGEGSRLTVL.

This clone showed up just a few times. The V gene is TRBV5-6, the J gene TRBJ2-1, with D maybe TRBD1 (5 bases). The CDR3 spans 15 residues. Germline V gene sequence: CDR1 SGHDT, CDR2 YYEEEE. V gave up 6 bases and J gave up 3 bases, with 16 bases separating them. This chain's CDR3 is CASTFAGRGYNEQFF. For the CDR3, the DNA is TGTGCCAGCACCTTCGCCGGAAGGGGCTACAATGAGCAGTTCTTC.

V is TRBV6-5 and J is TRBJ2-2; no clear D. Germline CDR1 and CDR2: MNHEY and SVGAGI. The CDR3 length is 14 residues. V lost 7 bases and J lost 1, with 10 bases in between. The CDR3 sequence: CASTDELNTGELFF. CDR3 bases: TGTGCCAGCACTGACGAATTGAACACCGGGGAGCTGTTTTTT.

The CDR3 DNA reads TGTGCCAGCAGCCTCTCAGGGAATGAGCAGTTCTTC. Encoded protein: CASSLSGNEQFF. This chain links TRBV5-6 with TRBJ2-1; possible D gene TRBD1, 5 bases. The CDR3 is made up of 12 amino acids. V dropped 4 bases and J dropped 7 bases, with 9 bases sitting between them. Germline lookup yields CDR1 SGHDT and CDR2 YYEEEE.

The V and J genes are TRBV4-1 and TRBJ1-3; no clear D gene. Per the germline V gene, CDR1 is MGHRA and CDR2 is YSYEKL. The CDR3 sequence is 15 residues long. Trimming removed 8 bases at V and 0 bases at J, with 14 bases between. The CDR3 here is CASGGSLISGNTIYF. CDR3 coding DNA: TGCGCCAGCGGAGGCTCTTTAATCTCTGGAAACACCATATATTTT.

The genes are TRBV6-5 and TRBJ1-1, with D hard to call. Per germline, CDR1 MNHEY and CDR2 SVGAGI. The V gene lost 0 bases and the J gene lost 4 bases, with 12 bases spanning the gap. The CDR3 extends over 15 amino acids. The CDR3 coding sequence is TGTGCCAGCAGTTACTCGCTTGGGGTGGGCACTGAAGCTTTCTTT. It specifies CASSYSLGVGTEAFF.

The chain carries TRBV6-9 and TRBJ2-5; D remains unclear. The CDR3 has 15 amino acids. Trimming removed 6 bases at V and 7 bases at J, with 21 bases between. Germline CDR1 reads MNHGY; CDR2 reads SVAAGI. The chain's CDR3 is CASRPRPCPRRTQYF. The CDR3 nucleotides read TGTGCCAGCAGACCCCGGCCCTGTCCCCGGAGGACCCAGTACTTC.